This T cell receptor (beta chain) came from a study of prognosis after radiotherapy for stage I lung cancer. Study in general: Stereotactic body radiotherapy was given without concurrent therapy in all patients.

This clonotype was observed many times. What it binds is not known. Germline V gene lookup returns CDR1 SGHTA and CDR2 FQGTGA. The CDR3 length is 13 residues. Trimming left V 2 bases short and J 3 bases short, with 5 bases between. Two-round multiplex PCR, the amplification method, yielded TCR beta CDR3 from genomic DNA. During first-round PCR, primers specific to each TRBV and TRBJ gene were used. Universal primers were used for second-round PCR. A single record per CDR3 protein comes from TCRdb applying MiXCR to the multiplex PCR reads. The sample lists tens of thousands of distinct CDR3 sequences, roughly a quarter occurring once. Findings and limits, study-wide: It was in patients who developed distant metastases that Shannon entropy after stereotactic body radiation therapy was lower.

The chain is built from TRBV7-3 and TRBJ1-3; D uncertain. Sequenced material: PBMCs, taken before or after stereotactic body radiation therapy (not recorded which). The source is a donor aged 50 or older with non-small cell lung cancer. This CDR3 reads CASSLGLGNTIYF. The DNA for the CDR3 is TGTGCCAGCAGCTTAGGGCTTGGAAACACCATATATTTT. The variable domain in full, completed from reference TRBV7-3 and TRBJ1-3, reads GAGVSQTPSNKVTEKGKYVELRCDPISGHTALYWYRQSLGQGPEFLIYFQGTGAADDSGLPNDRFFAVRPEGSVSTLKIQRTERGDSAVYLCASSLGLGNTIYFGEGSWLTVV.